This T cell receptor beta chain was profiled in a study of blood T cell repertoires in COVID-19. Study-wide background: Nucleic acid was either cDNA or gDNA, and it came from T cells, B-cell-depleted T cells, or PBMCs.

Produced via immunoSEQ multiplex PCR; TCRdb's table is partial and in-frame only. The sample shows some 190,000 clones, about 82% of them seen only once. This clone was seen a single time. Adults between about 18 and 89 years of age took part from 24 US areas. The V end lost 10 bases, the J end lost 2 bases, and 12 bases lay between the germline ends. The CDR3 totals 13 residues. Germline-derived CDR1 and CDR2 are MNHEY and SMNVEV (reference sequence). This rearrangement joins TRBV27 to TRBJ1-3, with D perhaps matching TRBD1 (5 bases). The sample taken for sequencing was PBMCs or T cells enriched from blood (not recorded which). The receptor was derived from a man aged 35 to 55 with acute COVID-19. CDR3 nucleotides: TGTGCCACCCAGGGTTCCGCTGGAAACACCATATATTTT. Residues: CATQGSAGNTIYF.